This T cell receptor beta chain was observed in a study of cytomegalovirus exposure and HLA in healthy donors. Comments on this clone: The antigen is not known.

General study findings and limits: Later work found that TCR association rates differed between HLA loci; DRB1 had the most and HLA-C the fewest.

Germline V gene sequence: CDR1 SGHNT, CDR2 YENEEA. V lost 2 bases and J 8 bases, leaving 9 bases between the germline ends. The CDR3 totals 12 residues. Both 60 Vbeta primers and 13 Jbeta primers went into the PCR. Assay used: immunoSEQ multiplex PCR; TCRdb lists only in-frame clones, some missing. Among about 130,000 clones listed, about 10% were seen once. This chain links TRBV11-3 with TRBJ1-2, with D perhaps TRBD1 (6 bases). The sequencing sample was made of PBMCs. The sequence was collected from a woman younger than 35 in good health and CMV-seropositive. The CDR3 nucleotides read TGTGCCAGCAGCTTAAACAGGGTCGGCTACACCTTC. Translation: CASSLNRVGYTF.